This T cell receptor (beta chain) was identified during a study of cytomegalovirus exposure and HLA in healthy donors. Study conclusions and caveats: Previous analysis showed most TCR beta V segments were productive about 87% or about 30% of the time. TCR beta V- and J-gene trimming was later associated with a missense DCLRE1C variant. Cytomegalovirus association was listed for about 150 TCR beta chains. There were some public TCRs occurring in many donors, but most TCR sequences were rare.

Looked up from germline, CDR1 is MDHEN and CDR2 is SYDVKM. The CDR3 covers 13 residues. V lost 7 bases and J lost 1, with 11 bases in between. The PCR employed 60 Vbeta primers together with 13 Jbeta primers. Only in-frame clones appear in the TCRdb table, and some are missing; sequencing was by immunoSEQ multiplex PCR. The sample has 150,000 to 200,000 clones; approximately 82% are singletons. With regard to this clone: Its matching antigen is unknown.

The chain links TRBV28 to TRBJ2-7; perhaps TRBD1 as D (5 bases). This sequence was found in a woman aged 40-49 years in good health and CMV-seropositive. The specimen sequenced was PBMCs. The CDR3 sequence: CASITQGSYEQYF. CDR3 coding DNA: TGTGCCAGCATCACCCAGGGATCCTACGAGCAGTACTTC. Looking up the rest from reference TRBV28 and TRBJ2-7 gives the full variable domain: DVKVTQSSRYLVKRTGEKVFLECVQDMDHENMFWYRQDPGLGLRLIYFSYDVKMKEKGDIPEGYSVSREKKERFSLILESASTNQTSMYLCASITQGSYEQYFGPGTRLTVT.